What follows is one T cell receptor (beta chain) and its context. The antigen is unknown. This sample was taken from a study of blood T cells in healthy people across ages. Study-wide points: Strong correlation linked observed beta diversity and percent naive T cells. It was the long-lived donors that had more naive CD4+ cells and higher diversity than aged donors.

A J-beta primer mix and a sample-barcoded 5' primer were used in a second PCR of roughly 6 to 12 cycles. MiXCR, applied by TCRdb to the 5' RACE reads, yields one record per CDR3 protein. The data hold approximately 1.5 million distinct CDR3 sequences, with approximately 43% observed a single time. The V gene's germline CDR1 is DFQATT and CDR2 SNEGSKA (reference sequence). The CDR3 contains 12 residues. The sequenced material came from blood. The origin of this receptor is a young woman in good health. This chain links TRBV20-1 with TRBJ2-1; D is ambiguous. The DNA matches TRBJ2-7 better at its end, which makes the J call doubtful. This CDR3 is CSASGPDHEQYF. The DNA for the CDR3 is TGCAGTGCCTCCGGACCCGACCATGAGCAGTACTTC.